The clone carrying this TCR beta chain was recorded many times. This sample was taken from a study of neurological immune-mediated disorders. TCRdb processed the 5' RACE reads anew with MiXCR; each CDR3 protein has one entry. The repertoire holds about 77,000 distinct CDR3 sequences, with roughly 9% as singletons. The clonotype was recovered from a man aged 50 to 59 in good health. Sequencing was carried out using PBMCs.

The CDR3 DNA reads TGTGCCAGCAGCCAATCGAAAGGAGTTTATGGCTACACCTTC. This sequence encodes CASSQSKGVYGYTF. V gene TRBV16 combines with J gene TRBJ1-2; no reliable D call. Germline V lookup: CDR1 KGHSY, CDR2 FQNENV. The CDR3 runs 14 residues. Trimming took 0 bases from V and 5 from J, leaving 10 bases between them.